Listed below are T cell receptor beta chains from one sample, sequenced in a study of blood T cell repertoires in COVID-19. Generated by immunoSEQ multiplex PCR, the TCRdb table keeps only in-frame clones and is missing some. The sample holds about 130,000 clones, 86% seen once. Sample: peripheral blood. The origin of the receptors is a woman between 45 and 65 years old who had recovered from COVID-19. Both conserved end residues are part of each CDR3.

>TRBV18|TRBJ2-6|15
CASSIRGSGANVLTF
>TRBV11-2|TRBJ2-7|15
CASSPAAGGFYEQYF
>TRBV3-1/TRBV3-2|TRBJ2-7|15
CASSQEGGRFYEQYF
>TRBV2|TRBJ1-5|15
CASSEGTGGFQPQHF
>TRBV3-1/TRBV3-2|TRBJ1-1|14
CASSHGLGTVKAFF
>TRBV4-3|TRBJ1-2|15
CASSQRTGGFYGYTF
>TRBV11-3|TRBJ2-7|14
CASSLIGSSYEQYF
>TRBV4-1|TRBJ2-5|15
CASSQGTGRGETQYF
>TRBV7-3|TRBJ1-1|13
CASSLERNTEAFF
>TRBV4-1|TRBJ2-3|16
CASSQDRFRGTDTQYF
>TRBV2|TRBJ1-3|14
CASKGAGSGNTIYF
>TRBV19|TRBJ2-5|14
CASSRGGIQETQYF
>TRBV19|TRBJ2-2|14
CASSAVSGTGELFF
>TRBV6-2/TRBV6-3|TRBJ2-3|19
CASSYFSWTSGVGTDTQYF
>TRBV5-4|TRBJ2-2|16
CASSPAGGSNTGELFF
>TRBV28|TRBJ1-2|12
CASSPPEDGYTF
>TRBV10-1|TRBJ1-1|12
CASSNPTGEAFF
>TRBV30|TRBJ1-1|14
CAWSRDWGNTEAFF
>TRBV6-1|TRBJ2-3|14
CASSEGTVRDTQYF
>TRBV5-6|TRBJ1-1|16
CASSLAGQDIDTEAFF
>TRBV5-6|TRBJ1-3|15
CASSLSGGSGNTIYF
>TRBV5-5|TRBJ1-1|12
CASSLAGQKAFF